A selection of T cell receptor beta chains follows, all from one sample in a study of shared clonotypes between healthy human individuals. The protocol was immunoSEQ multiplex PCR, while the TCRdb copy is restricted to in-frame clones and leaves out a portion. The sample records about 2,200,000 clones, about 93% being singletons. The sample was naive CD8+ T cells from PBMCs. The receptor set was obtained from a man aged 18-30 years in good health. Some clones in this sample may be carry-over from other donors' samples. CDR3s include the opening cysteine and the closing phenylalanine or tryptophan. Each record gives: V gene, D gene, clone size, J gene, CDR3 DNA, CDR3 protein. A D gene is named only where the DNA matches it firmly. The size entry is marked missing in some rows and otherwise reads once, few, many or a size class.

>TRBV27|NA|NA|TRBJ2-1
TGTGCCAGCAGTACGACCTACAATGAGCAGTTCTTC
CASSTTYNEQFF
>TRBV6-5|NA|NA|TRBJ1-1
TGTGCCAGCAGTTACTCGAAGGGTCTGGGAAATGAAGCTTTCTTT
CASSYSKGLGNEAFF
>TRBV5-4|NA|NA|TRBJ2-5
TGTGCCAGCAGGTCCGGGACCACCGTGGACTTC
CASRSGTTVDF
>TRBV6-5|NA|NA|TRBJ2-2
TGTGCCAGCAGTTATTCCCAGGGATCCGGGGAGCTGTTTTTT
CASSYSQGSGELFF
>TRBV27|NA|NA|TRBJ2-7
TGTGCCAGCAGTTTAGGGACCACCTACGAGCAGTACTTC
CASSLGTTYEQYF
>TRBV12-5|NA|NA|TRBJ1-1
TGTGCTAGTGGTCCCGGGGGGACTGAAGCTTTCTTT
CASGPGGTEAFF
>TRBV7-9|TRBD1|few|TRBJ2-3
TGTGCCAGCAGCTTAGGGAAGGGGGCCACAGATACGCAGTATTTT
CASSLGKGATDTQYF
>TRBV6-5|NA|NA|TRBJ1-1
TGTGCCAGCGAGGAGAGGGTCAGCACGAGCACTGAAGCTTTCTTT
CASEERVSTSTEAFF
>TRBV6-1|NA|NA|TRBJ2-2
TGTGCCAGCAGTGAACCAGGGCTCGGGGTCCCCGGGGAGCTGTTTTTT
CASSEPGLGVPGELFF
>TRBV15|NA|once|TRBJ2-2
TGTGCCACCAGCAGAGGTTCGGGTACTCCCCACACCGGGGAGCTGTTTTTT
CATSRGSGTPHTGELFF
>TRBV29-1|NA|once|TRBJ2-2
TGCAGCGTTAGGACAGAGAACACCGGGGAGCTGTTTTTT
CSVRTENTGELFF
>TRBV18|NA|NA|TRBJ1-1
TGTGCCAGCTCACCAATTAGAACAGGGAAGTTGGACACTGAAGCTTTCTTT
CASSPIRTGKLDTEAFF
>TRBV28|NA|NA|TRBJ2-3
TGTGCCAGCAGTCGTCGGAATATTGGCCTTCGGGGAGATACGCAGTATTTT
CASSRRNIGLRGDTQYF
>TRBV10-3|NA|NA|TRBJ2-1
TGTGCCATCAGTGAGTCAGTTTCGAATGAGCAGTTCTTC
CAISESVSNEQFF
>TRBV6-5|NA|NA|TRBJ1-1
TGTGCCAGCAGCGACAGGATCATGGGGAACACTGAAGCTTTCTTT
CASSDRIMGNTEAFF
>TRBV11-1|NA|once|TRBJ1-2
TGTGCCAGCAGCTTAACCGAGTCTAACTATGGCTACACCTTC
CASSLTESNYGYTF
>TRBV15|NA|NA|TRBJ1-4
TGTGCCACCAGCGGGGGGCTAGGTTCTAATGAAAAACTGTTTTTT
CATSGGLGSNEKLFF
>TRBV6-6|NA|NA|TRBJ2-2
TGTGCCAGCAGTTATCCCGGTCTTCCGAACACCGGGGAGCTGTTTTTT
CASSYPGLPNTGELFF
>TRBV5-4|NA|NA|TRBJ1-2
TGTGCCAGCAGCTTCCCATCAGGGGCTGGAGGCTACACCTTC
CASSFPSGAGGYTF
>TRBV19|NA|NA|TRBJ1-1
TGTGCCAGTAGGGCTCAAGGGGGCACTGAAGCTTTCTTT
CASRAQGGTEAFF